This TCR beta chain was identified during a study of technical replicates of blood from several donors. V lost 8 bases and J lost 9; bases outside the gene matches: 9. This CDR3 contains 14 residues. Germline lookup yields CDR1 MDHEN and CDR2 SYDVKM. Sequenced by immunoSEQ multiplex PCR; TCRdb stores in-frame clones only, minus some. The sample holds fewer than 85,000 clones; 90% are singletons and the top ten take about 4.3%. Sequenced input: PBMCs. The chain recombines TRBV28 with TRBJ2-1; TRBD2 matches 11 bases. This TCR derives from a human donor in good health. Some clones in this sample may be carry-over from other donors' samples. Here the CDR3 DNA reads TGTGCCAGCCAAACTAGCGGGAGCGTGCTTGAGCAGTTCTTC. This codes for CASQTSGSVLEQFF.